These 20 T cell receptor beta chains came from one sample sequenced in a study of response to subunit inactivated influenza vaccine. TCRdb independently ran MiXCR on the RT-PCR reads; one entry per CDR3 protein. The sample records around 580,000 distinct CDR3 sequences, around 13% being singletons. The sequenced sample was PBMCs from blood, obtained roughly 12 days after vaccination. The origin of the receptors is a man aged 50 to 59 who received an inactivated influenza vaccine.

The rearrangement uses TRBV14 and TRBJ1-6; weak D call: TRBD1 (6 bases). Germline V gene data show CDR1 as SGHDN and CDR2 as FVKESK. The CDR3 is 14 residues long. Between the trimmed V and J ends, which lost 4 bases and 7 bases, there was a span of 11 bases. CDR3 bases: TGTGCCAGCAGCCGGAACACAGGGAATTCACCCCTCCACTTT. Residues: CASSRNTGNSPLHF.

This clonotype has just a few counts. The chain couples TRBV6-1 to TRBJ2-1; TRBD2 matches at 13 bases. The CDR3 runs to 15 residues. Germline V gene lookup returns CDR1 MNHNS and CDR2 SASEGT. The V segment lost 6 bases and the J segment 8 bases; nucleotides outside the gene matches: 7. This chain's CDR3 is CASSPTSGRVDEQFF. The DNA for the CDR3 is TGTGCCAGCAGCCCTACTAGCGGGAGGGTTGATGAGCAGTTCTTC.

The rearrangement links TRBV6-2 or TRBV6-3 to TRBJ2-1; TRBD2 matches 9 bases. The CDR3 is made up of 15 amino acids. Trimming removed 7 bases from V and 3 bases from J; junction bases left unmatched: 7. Germline V gene sequence: CDR1 MNHEY, CDR2 SVGEGT. CDR3 protein: CASTRLADRYNEQFF. The CDR3 DNA reads TGTGCCAGCACCCGACTAGCGGATCGCTACAATGAGCAGTTCTTC.

The gene calls are TRBV5-1 and TRBJ2-3; D is uncertain. The CDR3 spans 14 residues. Germline V gives CDR1 SGHRS, CDR2 YFSETQ. Trimming removed 4 bases at V and 3 bases at J, with 12 bases between. The CDR3 spells CASSQESFTDTQYF. DNA for the CDR3: TGCGCCAGCAGCCAAGAGAGTTTTACAGATACGCAGTATTTT. The complete variable domain, with remaining parts taken from reference TRBV5-1 and TRBJ2-3, reads KAGVTQTPRYLIKTRGQQVTLSCSPISGHRSVSWYQQTPGQGLQFLFEYFSETQRNKGNFPGRFSGRQFSNSRSEMNVSTLELGDSALYLCASSQESFTDTQYFGPGTRLTVL.

This clonotype was seen only a few times. The chain carries TRBV20-1 and TRBJ2-7; 7 positions agree with TRBD1. The CDR3 is made up of 15 amino acids. Trimming at V came to 0 bases and at J to 6 bases, leaving 11 bases not matched to a gene. The germline V gene encodes CDR1 DFQATT and CDR2 SNEGSKA (reference sequence). In nucleotides, the CDR3 is TGCAGTGCTAGAGATACCGGGACAGCGTCGGGCGAGCAGTACTTC. Protein sequence: CSARDTGTASGEQYF.

This clonotype turned up a few times. The chain uses TRBV5-1 and TRBJ2-3; tentatively, D is TRBD1 or TRBD2 (5 bases each). Germline assignment: CDR1 SGHRS and CDR2 YFSETQ. The CDR3 covers 17 residues. V was pared by 0 bases and J by 0 bases, with 14 bases between. CDR3 region: CASSLGWGSSSTDTQYF. As DNA, the CDR3 is TGCGCCAGCAGCTTGGGATGGGGGTCCTCTAGCACAGATACGCAGTATTTT. Variable domain in full (rest from reference TRBV5-1 and TRBJ2-3): KAGVTQTPRYLIKTRGQQVTLSCSPISGHRSVSWYQQTPGQGLQFLFEYFSETQRNKGNFPGRFSGRQFSNSRSEMNVSTLELGDSALYLCASSLGWGSSSTDTQYFGPGTRLTVL.

The chain recombines TRBV10-1 with TRBJ2-1; D not resolved. Between the trimmed V and J ends, which lost 2 bases and 6 bases, there was a span of 14 bases. From germline, CDR1 is WNHNN and CDR2 SYGVQD (reference sequence). The CDR3 has 15 residues. The CDR3 coding sequence is TGCGCCAGCAGTGAGATCCGCGGTAGGTTCAATGAGCAGTTCTTC. It encodes CASSEIRGRFNEQFF.

The table lists this clonotype with a few counts. The chain carries TRBV24-1 and TRBJ2-5; weak D call: TRBD2 (5 bases). V lost 4 bases, J lost 0 bases, and 14 bases lay in between. This CDR3 is built from 16 residues. From germline, CDR1 is KGHDR and CDR2 SFDVKD. CDR3 sequence: CATSDRMSRDQETQYF. The CDR3 DNA sequence: TGTGCCACCAGTGACAGGATGTCGAGGGACCAAGAGACCCAGTACTTC.

This sequence joins TRBV6-2 or TRBV6-3 and TRBJ2-2, with 9 bases that match TRBD1. The CDR3 is 16 amino acids. Looked up from germline, CDR1 is MNHEY and CDR2 is SVGEGT. V shed 5 bases, J shed 4 bases, and the junction held 8 bases outside the gene matches. The CDR3 reads CASSPKGQGGTGELFF. CDR3 nucleotides: TGTGCCAGCAGTCCAAAGGGACAGGGTGGCACCGGGGAGCTGTTTTTT.

V and J are TRBV12-3 or TRBV12-4 and TRBJ1-6, with a tentative D call TRBD1 (6 bases). The germline V and J ends were trimmed by 6 bases and 5 bases, with 17 bases remaining between them. The CDR3 is made up of 16 amino acids. CDR3 amino acids: CASSPSRGANNSPLHF. The CDR3 DNA sequence: TGTGCCAGCAGCCCGTCGAGGGGGGCGAATAATTCACCCCTCCACTTT.

The gene calls are TRBV28 and TRBJ2-1, with D possibly being TRBD2 (7 bases). The CDR3 runs 15 residues. Germline V gives CDR1 MDHEN, CDR2 SYDVKM. Between the trimmed V and J ends, which lost 8 bases and 3 bases, there was a span of 17 bases. The CDR3 here is CASGLGGPIYNEQFF. As DNA, the CDR3 is TGTGCCAGCGGTCTCGGGGGGCCGATCTACAATGAGCAGTTCTTC.

This chain links TRBV4-1 with TRBJ2-3; D may be TRBD2 (5 bases). The CDR3 length is 15 residues. Trimming removed 3 bases at V and 1 base at J, with 11 bases between. Germline V gene lookup returns CDR1 MGHRA and CDR2 YSYEKL. This CDR3 reads CASSHPAGGTDTQYF. CDR3 coding DNA: TGCGCCAGCAGCCACCCCGCCGGGGGCACAGATACGCAGTATTTT.

This clonotype was detected a few times. The chain links TRBV6-1 to TRBJ1-2; possibly TRBD1 for D (6 bases). V lost 6 bases to trimming and J lost 8 bases, with 16 bases between them. The CDR3 sequence is 13 residues long. Per the germline V gene, CDR1 is MNHNS and CDR2 is SASEGT. DNA of the CDR3: TGTGCCAGCAGCCTAGGGGGGGCGGAAGGCTACACCTTC. Translating gives CASSLGGAEGYTF.

The chain recombines TRBV20-1 with TRBJ2-5, with 11 bases fitting TRBD2. Germline V gene sequence: CDR1 DFQATT, CDR2 SNEGSKA (reference sequence). The CDR3 is 14 amino acids. J was trimmed by 4 bases and V by 5 bases; bases with no gene match: 6. CDR3 coding DNA: TGCAGTGCTGGAGGTAGCGGGAGGGGAGAGACCCAGTACTTC. Protein sequence: CSAGGSGRGETQYF.

Written as DNA, the CDR3 is TGCAGCGCAAACGCCGGCGCAAGTGCCTCAGATACGCAGTATTTT. It encodes CSANAGASASDTQYF. This rearrangement joins TRBV29-1 to TRBJ2-3; unclear D gene. The CDR3 runs to 15 residues. Per germline, CDR1 SQVTM and CDR2 ANQGSEA. Trimming pared 7 bases from V and 4 bases from J, leaving 21 bases between.

The chain has TRBV28 and TRBJ1-5; TRBD1 is a possible D gene (6 bases). Germline CDR1 and CDR2: MDHEN and SYDVKM. The CDR3 sequence is 17 residues long. Trimming cost V 4 bases and J 2 bases, with 18 bases left between them. CDR3 sequence reads: CASSSKTGTPRNQPQHF. Here the CDR3 DNA reads TGTGCCAGCAGTTCGAAAACCGGGACACCTCGCAATCAGCCCCAGCATTTT.

This clonotype has more than one count but fewer than ten. This chain uses TRBV3-1 with TRBJ1-6; D not resolved. Looked up from germline, CDR1 is LGHDT and CDR2 is YNNKEL (reference sequence). V lost 0 bases to trimming and J lost 7 bases, with 4 bases between them. The CDR3 is 13 amino acids. CDR3 sequence (DNA): TGTGCCAGCAGCCAAGATAGAAATTCACCCCTCCACTTT. Residues: CASSQDRNSPLHF.

The chain combines TRBV19 with TRBJ2-1; 8 bases are a match to TRBD2. This CDR3 has 15 amino acids. V shed 4 bases, J shed 3 bases, and the junction held 5 bases outside the gene matches. In germline, CDR1 is LNHDA, CDR2 SQIVND (reference sequence). This CDR3 reads CASSKLAESYNEQFF. CDR3 bases: TGTGCCAGTAGTAAACTAGCGGAGAGCTACAATGAGCAGTTCTTC.

This clonotype has just a few counts. The chain uses TRBV6-2 or TRBV6-3 and TRBJ1-5; tentatively, D is TRBD1 (5 bases). Per germline, CDR1 MNHEY and CDR2 SVGEGT. Trimming removed 5 bases from V and 2 bases from J, with 16 bases in between. This CDR3 contains 16 residues. The CDR3 loop is CASSRTPRGGNQPQHF. CDR3 in DNA: TGTGCCAGCAGTCGGACACCGAGGGGAGGCAATCAGCCCCAGCATTTT.

This clonotype occurred a few times. The J gene is TRBJ2-3, the V gene TRBV4-3; 9 bases align to TRBD2. The CDR3 spans 18 residues. Germline V lookup: CDR1 LGHNA, CDR2 YSLEER. The V segment lost 1 base and the J segment 3 bases; nucleotides outside the gene matches: 11. The CDR3 spells CASSQARPGGRATDTQYF. CDR3 nucleotides: TGCGCCAGCAGCCAAGCCCGCCCTGGCGGGAGGGCTACAGATACGCAGTATTTT.